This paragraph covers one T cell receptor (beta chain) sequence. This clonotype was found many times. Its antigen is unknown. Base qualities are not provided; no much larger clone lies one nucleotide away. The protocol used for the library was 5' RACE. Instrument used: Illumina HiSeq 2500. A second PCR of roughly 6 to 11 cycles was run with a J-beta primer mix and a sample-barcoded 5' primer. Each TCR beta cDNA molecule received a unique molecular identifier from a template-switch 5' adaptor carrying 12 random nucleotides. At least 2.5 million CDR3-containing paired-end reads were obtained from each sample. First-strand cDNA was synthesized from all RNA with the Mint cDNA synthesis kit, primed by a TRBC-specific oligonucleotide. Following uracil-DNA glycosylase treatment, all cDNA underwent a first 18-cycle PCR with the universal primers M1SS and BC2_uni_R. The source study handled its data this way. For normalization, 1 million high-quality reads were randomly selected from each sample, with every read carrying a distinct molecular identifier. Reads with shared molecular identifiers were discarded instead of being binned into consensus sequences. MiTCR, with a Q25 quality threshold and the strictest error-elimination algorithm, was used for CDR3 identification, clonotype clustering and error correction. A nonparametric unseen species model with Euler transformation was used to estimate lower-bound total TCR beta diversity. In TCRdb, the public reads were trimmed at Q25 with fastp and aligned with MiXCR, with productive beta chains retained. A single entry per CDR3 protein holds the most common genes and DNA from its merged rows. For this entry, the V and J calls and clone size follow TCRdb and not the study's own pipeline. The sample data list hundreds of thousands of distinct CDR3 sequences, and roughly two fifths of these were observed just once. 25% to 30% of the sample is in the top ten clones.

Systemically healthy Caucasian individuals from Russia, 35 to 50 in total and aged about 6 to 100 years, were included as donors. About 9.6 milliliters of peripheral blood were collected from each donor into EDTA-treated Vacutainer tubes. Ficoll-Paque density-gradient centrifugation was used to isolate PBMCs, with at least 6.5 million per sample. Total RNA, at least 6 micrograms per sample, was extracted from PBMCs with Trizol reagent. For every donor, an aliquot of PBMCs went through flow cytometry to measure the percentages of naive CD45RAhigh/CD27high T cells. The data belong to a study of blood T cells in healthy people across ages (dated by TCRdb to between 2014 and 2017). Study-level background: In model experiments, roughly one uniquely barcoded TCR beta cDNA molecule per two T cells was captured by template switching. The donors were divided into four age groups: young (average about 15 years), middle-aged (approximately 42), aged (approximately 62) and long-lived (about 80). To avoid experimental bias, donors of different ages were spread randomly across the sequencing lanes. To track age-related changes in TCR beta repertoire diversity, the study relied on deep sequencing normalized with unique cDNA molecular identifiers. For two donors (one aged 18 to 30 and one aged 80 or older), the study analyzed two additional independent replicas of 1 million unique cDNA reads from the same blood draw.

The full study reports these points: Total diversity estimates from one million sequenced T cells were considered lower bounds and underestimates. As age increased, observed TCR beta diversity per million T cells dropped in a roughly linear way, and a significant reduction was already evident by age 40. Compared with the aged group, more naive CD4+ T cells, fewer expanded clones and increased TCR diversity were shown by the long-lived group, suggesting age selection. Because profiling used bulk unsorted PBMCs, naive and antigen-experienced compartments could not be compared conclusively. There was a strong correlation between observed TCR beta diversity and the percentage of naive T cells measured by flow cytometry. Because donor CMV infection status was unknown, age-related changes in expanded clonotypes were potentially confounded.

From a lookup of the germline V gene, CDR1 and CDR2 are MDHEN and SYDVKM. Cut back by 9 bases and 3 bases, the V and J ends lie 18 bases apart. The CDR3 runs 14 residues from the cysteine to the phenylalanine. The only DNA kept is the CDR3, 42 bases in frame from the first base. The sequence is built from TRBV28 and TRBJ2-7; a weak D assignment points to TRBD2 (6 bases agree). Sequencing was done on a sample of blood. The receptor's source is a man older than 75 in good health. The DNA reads TGTGCCAGTAACCTTCCGGGAGTTATCTACGAGCAGTACTTC. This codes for CASNLPGVIYEQYF.